The 23 T cell receptor beta chains in this list originate from one sample, sequenced in a study of spatial heterogeneity in lung cancer. TCRdb called the 5' RACE reads again in MiXCR, with one record for every CDR3 protein. The sample yields roughly 54,000 distinct CDR3 sequences, 7.6% seen once. Indicated time point: sample taken at primary tumor resection. Unsorted whole RNA from tumor, nontumor lung or frozen PBMC underwent sequencing. This material consisted of PBMCs, taken at surgery. These receptors came from a female donor with early-stage non-small cell lung cancer.

This clonotype was seen more than once but under ten times. This chain links TRBV20-1 with TRBJ2-1; 10 bases align to TRBD2. Germline V CDR1 and CDR2: DFQATT, SNEGSKA (reference sequence). The trim removed 3 bases at V and 7 bases at J, leaving 3 bases unmatched. The CDR3 covers 13 residues. Written as DNA, the CDR3 is TGCAGTGCTAGTTGGGGACTAGCGAATGAGCAGTTCTTC. Translating gives CSASWGLANEQFF.

This clonotype was observed at least ten times. The chain couples TRBV5-5 to TRBJ2-7, with TRBD1 identical over 8 bases. Germline CDR1 SGHKS, CDR2 YYEKEE (reference sequence). The CDR3 is made up of 15 amino acids. The V segment lost 0 bases and the J segment 1 base; nucleotides outside the gene matches: 3. CDR3 in amino acids: CASSLAGDRSYEQYF. The CDR3 DNA reads TGTGCCAGCAGCTTGGCGGGGGACAGGTCCTACGAGCAGTACTTC.

This rearrangement joins TRBV4-2 to TRBJ2-7, with 7 bases matching TRBD2. Germline V gene data show CDR1 as LGHNA and CDR2 as YNFKEQ. This CDR3 comprises 15 residues. V lost 0 bases to trimming and J lost 2 bases; unmatched junction nucleotides: 4. The CDR3 DNA reads TGTGCCAGCAGCCAAGAAACGGGGGGAACCTACGAGCAGTACTTC. Its protein is CASSQETGGTYEQYF.

CDR3 region: CARIQDVKPQHF. The CDR3 bases are TGTGCCAGGATACAGGACGTTAAGCCCCAGCATTTT. V is TRBV27 and J is TRBJ1-5; the D gene is possibly TRBD1 (5 bases). The germline V gene encodes CDR1 MNHEY and CDR2 SMNVEV (reference sequence). Deletions cut 9 bases from V and 8 bases from J, with 14 bases between. The CDR3 is 12 amino acids.

Only a few counts were recorded for this clonotype. The gene calls are TRBV6-2 or TRBV6-3 and TRBJ2-2; D might be TRBD2 (6 bases). With 6 bases removed from V and 2 bases from J, the gap between germline ends came to 16 bases. CDR1 MNHEY and CDR2 SVGEGT come from the germline V gene. CDR3 length: 16 residues. CDR3 residues: CASSHLKGGNTGELFF. The CDR3 DNA reads as TGTGCCAGCAGCCACCTAAAGGGAGGAAACACCGGGGAGCTGTTTTTT.

This clonotype is medium-sized by share. This chain uses TRBV6-5 with TRBJ1-6, with 8 bases aligning to TRBD1. This CDR3 spans 14 amino acids. CDR1 is MNHEY and CDR2 is SVGAGI in the germline V gene. Trimming removed 2 bases from V and 10 bases from J; junction bases left unmatched: 4. The CDR3 DNA reads TGTGCCAGCAGTTACCCAGGACAGGGCTCACCCCTCCACTTT. Its protein is CASSYPGQGSPLHF.

The rearrangement joins TRBV5-4 to TRBJ2-1, with D perhaps assigned TRBD1 or TRBD2 (6 bases each). V lost 3 bases to trimming and J lost 7 bases, with 14 bases between them. Germline V gene data show CDR1 as SGHNT and CDR2 as YYREEE (reference sequence). The CDR3 is made up of 14 amino acids. CDR3 protein: CASSSPGGRNEQFF. CDR3 bases: TGTGCCAGCAGCTCCCCTGGGGGGCGGAATGAGCAGTTCTTC.

This clonotype was found many times. The chain joins TRBV3-1 to TRBJ2-7; D possibly uses TRBD1 or TRBD2 (5 bases each). The CDR3 contains 13 residues. Germline V CDR1 and CDR2: LGHDT, YNNKEL (reference sequence). Trimming left V 3 bases short and J 6 bases short, with 12 bases between. The CDR3 nucleotides are TGTGCCAGCAGCCACCCGGCAGGGAGCGAGCAGTACTTC. Translation gives CASSHPAGSEQYF.

The rearrangement uses TRBV6-5 and TRBJ2-2; D gene uncertain. Germline loops: CDR1 MNHEY, CDR2 SVGAGI. Between the trimmed V and J ends, which lost 4 bases and 4 bases, there was a span of 10 bases. The CDR3 is 14 amino acids. CDR3 DNA sequence: TGTGCCAGCAGTTCTCTGTATTCCACCGGGGAGCTGTTTTTT. Translated, it gives CASSSLYSTGELFF.

The rearrangement uses TRBV5-1 and TRBJ2-1; D possibly matches TRBD1 or TRBD2 (5 bases each). CDR1 and CDR2 (germline): SGHRS, YFSETQ. The CDR3 covers 18 residues. V was pared by 0 bases and J by 0 bases, with 16 bases between. CDR3 sequence (DNA): TGCGCCAGCAGCTTGGCCTTCCGGGGCCTGAGCTCCTACAATGAGCAGTTCTTC. This encodes CASSLAFRGLSSYNEQFF.

Many counts were recorded for this clonotype. The chain uses TRBV10-3 and TRBJ2-3; 9 nucleotides line up with TRBD1. Germline V CDR1 and CDR2: ENHRY, SYGVKD. Trimming cost V 2 bases and J 3 bases; bases outside gene matches: 3. The CDR3 has 15 amino acids. The CDR3 nucleotides read TGTGCCATCAGTGAGCCCGGACAGGGGACAGATACGCAGTATTTT. Amino acid sequence: CAISEPGQGTDTQYF.

In the case of this clonotype: A much larger clone is a single base away; this may be a read error. This rearrangement joins TRBV29-1 to TRBJ2-4, with a weak D call TRBD1 (5 bases). Germline V gene lookup returns CDR1 SQVTM and CDR2 ANQGSEA. This CDR3 region has 11 residues. V was pared by 2 bases and J by 12 bases, with 11 bases between. CDR3 residues: CSVEFTGTQYF. DNA of the CDR3: TGCAGCGTTGAATTTACAGGCACTCAGTACTTC.

This clonotype came up a few times. This rearrangement joins TRBV7-2 to TRBJ2-3, with D hard to call. This CDR3 is built from 16 residues. Looked up from germline, CDR1 is SGHTA and CDR2 is FQGNSA. Trimming cost V 3 bases and J 0 bases, with 13 bases left between them. The CDR3 loop is CASSFISTLSTDTQYF. CDR3 bases: TGTGCCAGCAGCTTCATTAGTACCCTTAGCACAGATACGCAGTATTTT.

In DNA form, the CDR3 reads TGCGCCAGCAGCCAAGCTGACACCTACAATGAGCAGTTCTTC. Amino acids: CASSQADTYNEQFF. The genes are TRBV4-1 and TRBJ2-1; D unresolved. The CDR3 is made up of 14 amino acids. The germline CDR1 and CDR2 sequences are MGHRA and YSYEKL. Deletions cut 1 base from V and 2 bases from J, with 6 bases between.

In its sample, this clonotype was seen many times. The CDR3 protein is CASSLGQGPEQYF. As DNA, the CDR3 is TGTGCCAGCAGCCTGGGACAGGGACCTGAGCAGTACTTC. The V and J genes are TRBV5-6 and TRBJ2-7; 9 nucleotides match TRBD1. This CDR3 spans 13 amino acids. After removal of 4 bases from V and 7 bases from J, the junction contained 6 bases not matched to a gene. Per germline, CDR1 SGHDT and CDR2 YYEEEE.

This clonotype was picked up a small number of times. The rearrangement uses TRBV3-1 and TRBJ2-7; no clear D gene. V gave up 0 bases and J gave up 7 bases, with 7 bases separating them. The CDR3 is made up of 12 amino acids. Looked up from germline, CDR1 is LGHDT and CDR2 is YNNKEL (reference sequence). The CDR3 coding sequence is TGTGCCAGCAGCCAAGAAGGCAGTGAGCAGTACTTC. Amino acids: CASSQEGSEQYF.

This clonotype was observed at least ten times. The rearrangement joins TRBV27 to TRBJ1-5; D not certain. Germline assignment: CDR1 MNHEY and CDR2 SMNVEV (reference sequence). The germline V and J ends were trimmed by 0 bases and 2 bases, with 5 bases remaining between them. This CDR3 has 14 residues. CDR3 protein: CASSLSSGNQPQHF. The CDR3 nucleotides are TGTGCCAGCAGTTTATCTTCCGGCAATCAGCCCCAGCATTTT.

This clonotype was counted only a few times. This chain joins TRBV5-1 and TRBJ1-2, with TRBD1 matching over 10 bases. The CDR3 runs 18 residues. CDR1 is SGHRS, CDR2 YFSETQ, per germline. V gave up 4 bases and J gave up 10 bases; unmatched junction bases: 22. The CDR3 sequence: CASSPSRDRGGSGGVYTF. For the CDR3, the DNA is TGCGCCAGCAGCCCTTCCCGGGACAGGGGCGGAAGCGGTGGTGTCTACACCTTC.

V gene TRBV19 combines with J gene TRBJ2-3; 10 positions match TRBD2. Losses at the gene ends were 6 bases for V and 2 bases for J; bases not matched to a gene: 5. This CDR3 contains 15 residues. From germline, CDR1 is LNHDA and CDR2 SQIVND (reference sequence). CDR3 region: CASSQRGGFTDTQYF. CDR3 sequence (DNA): TGTGCCAGTAGCCAGCGGGGGGGCTTCACAGATACGCAGTATTTT.

This CDR3 is CASSPTVLADTQYF. CDR3 nucleotide sequence: TGCGCCAGCAGCCCCACTGTTTTAGCAGATACGCAGTATTTT. The genes are TRBV5-1 and TRBJ2-3, with D uncertain. The V gene lost 4 bases and the J gene lost 4 bases, with 13 bases spanning the gap. Per the germline V gene, CDR1 is SGHRS and CDR2 is YFSETQ. There are 14 residues in the CDR3.

Many counts were recorded for this clonotype. This chain connects TRBV3-1 to TRBJ2-7; D is possibly TRBD1 or TRBD2 (5 bases each). Germline assignment: CDR1 LGHDT and CDR2 YNNKEL (reference sequence). Trimming took off 1 base at V and 2 bases at J, with 9 bases between the two ends. The CDR3 has 14 residues. This chain's CDR3 is CASSQGQGPYEQYF. In DNA, the CDR3 is TGTGCCAGCAGCCAAGGGCAGGGACCCTACGAGCAGTACTTC.

This clonotype was detected only a few times. The junction shows a germline mismatch at one end, possibly a read error. This chain connects TRBV7-2 to TRBJ1-6; TRBD1 agrees at 7 bases. Germline V gene data show CDR1 as SGHTA and CDR2 as FQGNSA. This CDR3 has 14 residues. The CDR3 nucleotides are TGTGCCAGCCGCTTGGGACAGTTTAATTCACCCCTCCACTTT. Amino acid sequence: CASRLGQFNSPLHF.

This clonotype has only a few counts. The chain recombines TRBV13 with TRBJ2-3; D is unresolved. This CDR3 region has 12 residues. V shed 5 bases and J shed 6 bases, with 9 bases lying between them. The germline gives CDR1 PRHDT, CDR2 FYEKMQ (reference sequence). The CDR3 reads CASSPYSDTQYF. In nucleotides, the CDR3 is TGTGCCAGCAGCCCTTACTCGGATACGCAGTATTTT.